Listed here are 5 T cell receptor beta chains from one sample, sequenced in a study of OX40 agonist ivuxolimab in advanced cancers. The repertoire was sequenced with immunoSEQ multiplex PCR; TCRdb's copy has only in-frame clones and lacks some. The table has around 80,000 clones, about 90% seen once. The starting material was CD4+ or CD8+ T cells sorted from blood, obtained in a trial of the OX40 agonist ivuxolimab. These receptors originate from an adult with an advanced solid tumor such as melanoma, head and neck, liver or kidney cancer.

The rearrangement uses TRBV7-9 and TRBJ2-1, with D unresolved. The CDR3 has 15 amino acids. Germline-derived CDR1 and CDR2 are SEHNR and FQNEAQ (reference sequence). V was cut by 5 bases and J by 5 bases, with 16 bases left in between. CDR3: CASSPPQPADNEQFF. The CDR3 DNA follows: TGTGCCAGCAGCCCCCCCCAGCCGGCGGACAATGAGCAGTTCTTC.

The rearrangement joins TRBV27 to TRBJ2-5, with D possibly matching TRBD1 (6 bases). V was trimmed by 4 bases and J by 3 bases, leaving 18 bases between them. The CDR3 extends over 16 amino acids. Germline lookup yields CDR1 MNHEY and CDR2 SMNVEV (reference sequence). The CDR3 here is CASSYGAGVSEETQYF. CDR3 sequence (DNA): TGTGCCAGCAGTTATGGGGCAGGGGTGTCTGAAGAGACCCAGTACTTC.

The chain uses TRBV14 and TRBJ2-3; D call uncertain. The CDR3 sequence is 13 residues long. The germline gives CDR1 SGHDN, CDR2 FVKESK. Trimming cost V 4 bases and J 6 bases, with 11 bases left between them. CDR3 nucleotide sequence: TGTGCCAGCAGCCCTTCCTCGTGGGATACGCAGTATTTT. Its protein product is CASSPSSWDTQYF.

The V and J genes are TRBV5-6 and TRBJ2-7; the match to TRBD1 covers 10 bases. J was trimmed by 6 bases and V by 3 bases; bases with no gene match: 9. There are 15 residues in the CDR3. Germline V gene lookup returns CDR1 SGHDT and CDR2 YYEEEE. CDR3 amino acids: CASSWVSGQGPEQYF. As DNA, the CDR3 is TGTGCCAGCAGCTGGGTCTCGGGACAGGGGCCCGAGCAGTACTTC.

The CDR3 sequence: CASSLAGGPYSSYEQYF. CDR3 bases: TGTGCCAGCAGCTTAGCGGGGGGCCCCTATTCGTCCTACGAGCAGTACTTC. The gene calls are TRBV7-2 and TRBJ2-7; the D call may be TRBD1 or TRBD2 (6 bases each). Trimming cost V 0 bases and J 1 base, with 16 bases left between them. Looked up from germline, CDR1 is SGHTA and CDR2 is FQGNSA. The CDR3 totals 17 residues.